This TCR beta chain was profiled in a study of regulatory T cells in long-lasting Graves disease. Study-level information: Over 5 years on antithyroid drugs plus positive TSH receptor antibodies marked Graves' disease as persistent.

Overall study results and limits: Persistent Graves' patients showed reduced TCR diversity versus newly diagnosed patients. Limited samples may have lowered accuracy.

With iRepertoire HTBI primers and Arm-PCR of CDR3 regions, TCR beta libraries were built. TCRdb reanalysed the multiplex PCR reads using MiXCR and keeps one entry per CDR3 protein. The top ten hold 7% to 9.5% of the sample, which has 450,000 or so distinct CDR3 sequences, 20% to 25% seen once. About this clonotype: Its antigen remains unidentified.

Time point of the sample: persistent/refractory GD, antithyroid drugs over 5 years with positive TRAb. The authors made the TCR library using RNA they extracted from PBMCs. Approximately 10-milliliter peripheral blood samples went into EDTA tubes. The V gene lost 3 bases and the J gene lost 3 bases, with 13 bases spanning the gap. The CDR3 loop spans 14 amino acids. Per the germline V gene, CDR1 is SGHNT and CDR2 is YYREEE (reference sequence). The sequenced sample was peripheral blood mononuclear cells (PBMCs), obtained when the disease was refractory, from a patient treated with antithyroid drugs. The clonotype originates from a female donor with Graves disease. The chain links TRBV5-4 to TRBJ2-7; tentative D call: TRBD2 (6 bases). The CDR3 sequence: CASSSPDGSYEQYF. The CDR3 DNA follows: TGTGCCAGCAGCTCCCCGGACGGGAGCTACGAGCAGTACTTC.